Below are 7 T cell receptor beta chains sequenced from a single sample in a study of T cell responses to AZD1222 COVID-19 vaccine. The protocol was immunoSEQ multiplex PCR, while the TCRdb copy is restricted to in-frame clones and leaves out a portion. The sample records 85,000 to 100,000 clones, 85% to 90% being singletons. The source material was peripheral blood, sampled on day 0 of AZD1222 vaccination. Receptors originate from an adult in good health.

V usage is TRBV28 and J usage is TRBJ1-5, with 9 bases identical to TRBD1. From germline, CDR1 is MDHEN and CDR2 SYDVKM. The CDR3 spans 16 residues. V dropped 6 bases and J dropped 6; count of bases not matched to a gene: 12. The CDR3 nucleotides are TGTGCCAGCAGGCCAGCCGGGACAGGGTTCTTTCAGCCCCAGCATTTT. This translates into CASRPAGTGFFQPQHF. The variable domain in full, completed from reference TRBV28 and TRBJ1-5, reads DVKVTQSSRYLVKRTGEKVFLECVQDMDHENMFWYRQDPGLGLRLIYFSYDVKMKEKGDIPEGYSVSREKKERFSLILESASTNQTSMYLCASRPAGTGFFQPQHFGDGTRLSIL.

This clone was recorded many times. This sequence joins TRBV2 and TRBJ1-1; TRBD1 is a possible D gene (6 bases). Germline values: CDR1 SNHLY, CDR2 FYNNEI. The ends were cut back, 5 bases at V and 2 bases at J, with 12 bases in the middle. This CDR3 region has 14 residues. CDR3 loop: CASSQQGSNTEAFF. CDR3 DNA: TGTGCCAGCAGTCAACAGGGATCAAACACTGAAGCTTTCTTT.

The V and J genes are TRBV4-1 and TRBJ2-5, with 10 bases aligning to TRBD2. Germline CDR1 and CDR2: MGHRA and YSYEKL. CDR3 length: 17 amino acids. Trimming cost V 3 bases and J 2 bases; bases outside gene matches: 9. The CDR3 DNA follows: TGCGCCAGCAGCCAGCCTAGCGGGGGCCGTATTCAAGAGACCCAGTACTTC. Protein product: CASSQPSGGRIQETQYF.

The rearrangement joins TRBV6-1 to TRBJ1-2; D not resolved. The CDR3 runs 13 residues. Germline assignment: CDR1 MNHNS and CDR2 SASEGT. V was pared by 2 bases and J by 5 bases, with 9 bases between. DNA for the CDR3: TGTGCCAGCAGTGAACTGGTAAAATATGGCTACACCTTC. Translation: CASSELVKYGYTF.

The chain combines TRBV7-2 with TRBJ1-3; the match to TRBD1 covers 8 bases. Germline CDR1 reads SGHTA; CDR2 reads FQGNSA. The J segment lost 3 bases and the V segment lost 3 bases, leaving 1 base of the junction unmatched. This CDR3 spans 14 amino acids. The CDR3 loop is CASSFGTGGNTIYF. DNA of the CDR3: TGTGCCAGCAGCTTCGGGACAGGTGGAAACACCATATATTTT.

This chain joins TRBV7-8 and TRBJ2-7; D not certain. V shed 8 bases and J shed 6 bases, with 14 bases lying between them. Germline V gives CDR1 SGHVS, CDR2 FQNEAQ. This CDR3 spans 12 amino acids. CDR3 region: CASSYSLSEQYF. In nucleotides, the CDR3 is TGTGCCAGCTCCTATTCGCTCTCCGAGCAGTACTTC.

The chain employs TRBV6-5 and TRBJ2-2; 7 nucleotides agree with TRBD2. Trimming at V came to 3 bases and at J to 0 bases, leaving 4 bases not matched to a gene. The germline gives CDR1 MNHEY, CDR2 SVGAGI. The CDR3 covers 16 residues. CDR3 nucleotides: TGTGCCAGCAGTTATCAAGGACTAGCGAACACCGGGGAGCTGTTTTTT. Encoded protein: CASSYQGLANTGELFF.